This T cell receptor beta chain was documented in a study of blood T cell repertoires in COVID-19. On the study more broadly: Acute-phase and convalescent COVID-19 samples originated in the United States, Italy and Spain.

The authors' processing: Cell counts per sample came from amplifying reference gene primers. TCRdb keeps only in-frame clones here, not all; method: immunoSEQ multiplex PCR. The V and J calls and clone size are taken from that table; D and trimming were inferred from the DNA. This sample has approximately 100,000 clones; around 82% occur once, and the top ten carry roughly 10%. J lost 5 bases, V lost 5 bases, and 8 bases had no gene match. Germline assignment: CDR1 LNHDA and CDR2 SQIVND (reference sequence). The CDR3 is made up of 15 amino acids. This receptor was obtained from an older man with active or convalescent COVID-19. The chain couples TRBV19 to TRBJ2-2, with 7 bases that match TRBD1. The source material was peripheral blood. CDR3 residues: CASSVDRVGTGELFF. In DNA form, the CDR3 reads TGTGCCAGTAGTGTCGACAGGGTAGGGACCGGGGAGCTGTTTTTT.